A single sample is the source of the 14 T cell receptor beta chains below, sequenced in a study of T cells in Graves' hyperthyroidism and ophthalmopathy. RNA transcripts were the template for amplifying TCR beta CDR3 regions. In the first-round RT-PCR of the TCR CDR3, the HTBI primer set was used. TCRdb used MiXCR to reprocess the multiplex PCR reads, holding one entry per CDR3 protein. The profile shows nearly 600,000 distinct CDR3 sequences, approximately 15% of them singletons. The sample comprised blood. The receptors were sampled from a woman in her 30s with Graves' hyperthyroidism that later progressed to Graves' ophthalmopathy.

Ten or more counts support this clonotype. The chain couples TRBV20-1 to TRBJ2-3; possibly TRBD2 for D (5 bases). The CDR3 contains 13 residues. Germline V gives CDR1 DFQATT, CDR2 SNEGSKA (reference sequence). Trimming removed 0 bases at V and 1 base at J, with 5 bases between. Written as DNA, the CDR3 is TGCAGTGCTAGAGATAGCGGCACAGATACGCAGTATTTT. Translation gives CSARDSGTDTQYF.

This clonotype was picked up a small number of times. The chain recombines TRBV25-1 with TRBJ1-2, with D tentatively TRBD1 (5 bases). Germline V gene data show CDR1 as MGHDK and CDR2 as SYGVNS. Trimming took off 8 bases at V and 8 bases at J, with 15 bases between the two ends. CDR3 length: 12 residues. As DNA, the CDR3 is TGTGCCAGCCACGACTTGGGGGAGGGCTACACCTTC. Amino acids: CASHDLGEGYTF.

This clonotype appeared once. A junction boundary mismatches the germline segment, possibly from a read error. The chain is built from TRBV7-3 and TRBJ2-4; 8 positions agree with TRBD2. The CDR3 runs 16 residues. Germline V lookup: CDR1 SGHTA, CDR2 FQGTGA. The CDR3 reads CASSSGGRTSKNIQSF. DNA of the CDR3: TGTGCCAGCAGCTCCGGCGGGAGGACATCCAAAAACATTCAGTCCTTC.

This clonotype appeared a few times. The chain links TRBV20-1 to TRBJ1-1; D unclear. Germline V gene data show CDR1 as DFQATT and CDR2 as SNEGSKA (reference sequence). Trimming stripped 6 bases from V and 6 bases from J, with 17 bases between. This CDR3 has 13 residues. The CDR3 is CSAPPAYTSEAFF. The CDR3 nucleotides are TGCAGTGCCCCTCCAGCGTACACGTCTGAAGCTTTCTTT.

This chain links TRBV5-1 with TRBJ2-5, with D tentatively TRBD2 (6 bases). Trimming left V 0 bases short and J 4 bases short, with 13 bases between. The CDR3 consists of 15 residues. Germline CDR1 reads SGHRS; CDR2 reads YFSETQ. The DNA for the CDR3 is TGCGCCAGCAGCTTGGACCGTGGGGGAGGAGAGACCCAGTACTTC. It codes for CASSLDRGGGETQYF.

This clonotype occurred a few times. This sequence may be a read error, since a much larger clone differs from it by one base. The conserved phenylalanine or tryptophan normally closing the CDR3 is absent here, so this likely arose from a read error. CDR3 amino acids: CASSLAGLAGQHEQYL. The CDR3, as DNA: TGTGCCAGCAGTTTAGCGGGGCTAGCGGGACAACACGAGCAGTACCTC. This chain connects TRBV12-3 or TRBV12-4 to TRBJ2-7; 9 nucleotides align to TRBD2. The V segment lost 0 bases and the J segment 5 bases; nucleotides outside the gene matches: 8. CDR3 length: 16 residues.

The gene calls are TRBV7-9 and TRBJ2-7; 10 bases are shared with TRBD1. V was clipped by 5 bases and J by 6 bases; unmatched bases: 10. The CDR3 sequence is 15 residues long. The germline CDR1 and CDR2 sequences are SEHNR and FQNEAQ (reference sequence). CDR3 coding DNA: TGTGCCAGCAGCCCTCCGGACAGGGGGTTCTGCGAGCAGTACTTC. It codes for CASSPPDRGFCEQYF. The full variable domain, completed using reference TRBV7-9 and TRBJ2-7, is DTGVSQNPRHKITKRGQNVTFRCDPISEHNRLYWYRQTLGQGPEFLTYFQNEAQLEKSRLLSDRFSAERPKGSFSTLEIQRTEQGDSAMYLCASSPPDRGFCEQYFGPGTRLTVT.

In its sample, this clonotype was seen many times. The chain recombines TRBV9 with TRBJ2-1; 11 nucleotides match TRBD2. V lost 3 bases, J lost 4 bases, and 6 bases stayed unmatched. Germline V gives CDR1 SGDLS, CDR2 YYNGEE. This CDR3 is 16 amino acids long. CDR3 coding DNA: TGTGCCAGCAGCGCTCTGACTAGCGGGAAGTACAATGAGCAGTTCTTC. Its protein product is CASSALTSGKYNEQFF.

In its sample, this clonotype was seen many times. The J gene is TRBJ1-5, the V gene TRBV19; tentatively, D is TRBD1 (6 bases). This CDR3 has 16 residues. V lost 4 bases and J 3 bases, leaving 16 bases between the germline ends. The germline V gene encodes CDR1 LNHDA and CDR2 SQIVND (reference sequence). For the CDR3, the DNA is TGTGCCAGTAGTACTTCGGGACAACGCTACAATCAGCCCCAGCATTTT. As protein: CASSTSGQRYNQPQHF. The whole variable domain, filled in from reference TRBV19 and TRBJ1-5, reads DGGITQSPKYLFRKEGQNVTLSCEQNLNHDAMYWYRQDPGQGLRLIYYSQIVNDFQKGDIAEGYSVSREKKESFPLTVTSAQKNPTAFYLCASSTSGQRYNQPQHFGDGTRLSIL.

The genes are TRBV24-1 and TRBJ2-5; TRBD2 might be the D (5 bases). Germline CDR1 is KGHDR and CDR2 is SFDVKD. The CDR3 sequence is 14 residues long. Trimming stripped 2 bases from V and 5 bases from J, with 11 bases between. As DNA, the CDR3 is TGTGCCACCAGTGATTATAAGGGAGCCGAGACCCAGTACTTC. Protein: CATSDYKGAETQYF.

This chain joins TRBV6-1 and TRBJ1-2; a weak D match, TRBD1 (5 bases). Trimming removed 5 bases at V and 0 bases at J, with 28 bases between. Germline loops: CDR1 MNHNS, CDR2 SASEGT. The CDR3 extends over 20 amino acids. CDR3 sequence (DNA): TGTGCCAGCAGTTATTCAGCCGCCGGGACCGCCAACGATGCTAACTATGGCTACACCTTC. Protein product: CASSYSAAGTANDANYGYTF.

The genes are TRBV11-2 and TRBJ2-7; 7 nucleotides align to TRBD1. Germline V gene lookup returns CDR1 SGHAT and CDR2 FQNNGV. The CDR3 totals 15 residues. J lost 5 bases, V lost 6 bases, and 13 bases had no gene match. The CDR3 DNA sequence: TGTGCCAGCAGATTCCGGGACAGTACCCGCAACGAGCAGTACTTC. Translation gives CASRFRDSTRNEQYF.

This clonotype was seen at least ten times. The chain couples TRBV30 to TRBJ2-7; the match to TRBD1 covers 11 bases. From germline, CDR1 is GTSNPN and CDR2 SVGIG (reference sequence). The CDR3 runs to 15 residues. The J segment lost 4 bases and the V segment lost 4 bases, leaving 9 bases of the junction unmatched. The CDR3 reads CAWNKRDRGEYEQYF. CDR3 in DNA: TGTGCCTGGAATAAACGGGACAGGGGGGAATACGAGCAGTACTTC. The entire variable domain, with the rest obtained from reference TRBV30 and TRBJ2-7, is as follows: SQTIHQWPATLVQPVGSPLSLECTVEGTSNPNLYWYRQAAGRGLQLLFYSVGIGQISSEVPQNLSASRPQDRQFILSSKKLLLSDSGFYLCAWNKRDRGEYEQYFGPGTRLTVT.

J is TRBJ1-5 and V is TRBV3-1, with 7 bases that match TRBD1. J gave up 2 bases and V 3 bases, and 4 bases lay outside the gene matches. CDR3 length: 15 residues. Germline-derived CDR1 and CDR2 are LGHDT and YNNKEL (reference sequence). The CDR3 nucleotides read TGTGCCAGCAGCCACTCTGACAGGGGCAATCAGCCCCAGCATTTT. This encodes CASSHSDRGNQPQHF.